This T cell receptor beta chain comes out of a study of cytomegalovirus exposure and HLA in healthy donors (dated by TCRdb to about 2017). Concerning the study at large: An earlier analysis of under 600 of the donors reported about 250 Gb of sequence data and 117 million unique TCR beta sequences from 150 million to 200 million T cells. An earlier analysis of a few hundred of the donors applied high-throughput TCR beta sequencing to assess whether each TCR beta V gene segment acted as functional or pseudogenic. A handful of DR-DQ haplotypes were handled as single units for association and clustering because linkage in the cohort was strong. Rather than using new phenotypic data, the later analysis identified candidate immune exposures from TCR beta sequences and from how often those sequences occurred across donors. An early release covering over 500 HLA-typed donors comprised around 300 gigabases of sequencing data and around 80 million unique TCR sequences. Along with the roughly 610-subject first cohort, a separate validation cohort of around 120 different subjects was used. To predict cytomegalovirus infection status, the study brought together high-throughput TCR immunosequencing, statistical association of individual TCRs with disease status, and machine learning. The genetic ancestry cluster associated with self-reported Caucasian donors included 70% to 85% of the approximately 400 genotyped donors. The aim of the study was to test whether cataloging public T cell receptors could identify signatures of past pathogen exposure. A later genetic analysis used genome-wide SNP genotypes for about three fifths of the 666 donors, treating that subset as a discovery cohort. Typing coverage differed by locus: A, B, C, DRB1 and DQB1 were typed in about 620-630 donors, DQA1 in 522, DPA1 in 600 to 610, and DPB1 in just under 490. The T cell repertoires of some 700 subjects were profiled by immunosequencing and related to cytomegalovirus serostatus. All discovery cohort repertoires had been generated using a single sequencing platform. Class I and class II HLA loci were covered by the typing at four-digit resolution. Donor age, sex, ethnicity and CMV serostatus were compiled alongside the repertoire data. In a later analysis, previously published TCR beta repertoires from 670 or so donors were re-analyzed and high-resolution HLA genotyping was added so that TCR occurrence patterns could be studied. On average, 235,054 unique TCR beta nucleotide sequences were sequenced per donor among 398 genotyped donors of the cohort, with roughly 19% of those sequences being non-productive. What the study reported, not specific to this receptor: According to a later analysis, TCR association rates differed among HLA loci, with DRB1 alleles showing the most associated TCRs and HLA-C alleles showing the fewest. According to a later analysis, most CMV-associated TCR beta chains appeared to be HLA-restricted, and the HLA associations seemed to be driven largely by CMV exposure. In vitro tests confirmed that three of the cytomegalovirus-associated TCR beta chains recognize cytomegalovirus antigens. At a false discovery rate of 0.05, a later analysis linked 16,951 TCR beta sequences to specific HLA alleles. This cohort had only TCR beta chains sequenced, and the lack of alpha or paired-chain data limited which features could be detected. The sequencing pipeline was judged likely to have produced a cluster of highly shared sequence variants as a technical artifact. While some public TCRs were present in many individuals, most TCR sequences turned up only very rarely across donors. A later genetic analysis reported fewer N-insertions in productive TCRs among donors in an Asian-associated ancestry cluster than the approximately 670-donor mean. Correlated functional status among segregating V segments might be attributable to linkage disequilibrium, but an unknown experimental factor could not be ruled out. According to the authors, the approach could potentially be generalized to other disease states and immunological phenotypes. A total of 150 to 200 TCR beta chains were listed by the study as associated with cytomegalovirus. The presence/absence analyses assumed that sequencing depth was roughly uniform across donors, and that assumption may not be true. About 15 rarely observed V segments, including chromosome 9 orphons, were excluded from the earlier analysis of several hundred of the donors because counts were too low. CMV serostatus was the only immune exposure information available for the cohort. In both the original and validation cohorts, the classifier was reported to diagnose cytomegalovirus status with high specificity and sensitivity. An earlier analysis of approximately 500 of the donors showed that most TCR beta V segments appeared in productive rearrangements either about 90% or about 30% of the time, which broadly matched IMGT annotations. The 87-base-pair reads could not distinguish some IMGT-functional V segments, including TRBV6-2 and TRBV6-3, so those segments were excluded. A further reported finding was that TCR beta sequences accurately predicted the HLA-A and HLA-B alleles for most subjects in the first cohort. In a later genetic analysis, a missense DCLRE1C variant was associated with V-gene and J-gene trimming of TCR beta chains, and the association was replicated in an independent cohort. According to a later analysis, parvovirus B19, influenza, CMV and Epstein-Barr virus appeared linked to several top co-occurrence clusters. In a later analysis, HLA-associated TCR beta chains showed more clonal expansion and lower generation probabilities than non-associated chains that were equally common. HLA typing was unavailable for some donors at each locus, so association tests used only the typed subset. When HLA alleles, especially DR and DQ, strongly co-occurred, attributing TCR associations to individual alleles was difficult.

To prepare the library, the immunoSEQ multiplex PCR assay was applied. A mixture of 60 forward primers for TCR Vbeta segments and 13 reverse primers for TCR Jbeta segments was used in the multiplex PCR. The CDR3 region of rearranged TCR beta genes was amplified from genomic DNA with a multiplex PCR assay. The Illumina HiSeq System was used to sequence the amplified TCR beta libraries as 87-base-pair reads. The paper's data handling went like this. In a later analysis, tens of millions of unique TCR beta chains were counted across the roughly 670 repertoires, and approximately 9.9 million of these chains were shared by at least two donors. Raw reads were error-corrected and collapsed into unique sequences by a nearest-neighbor algorithm in which closely related sequences were merged to remove PCR and sequencing errors. To assign V, D and J gene segments, CDR3 sequences were aligned to IMGT reference sequences. Each retained sequence needed at least a six-nucleotide match to both a V gene segment and a J gene segment. A rearrangement was called productive if the CDR3 had no stop codons and remained in frame with V and J, and every other rearrangement was called non-productive. Following IMGT convention, CDR3 was defined as the stretch from the second conserved V-encoded cysteine to the conserved J-encoded phenylalanine. In an earlier analysis of around 540 of the donors, sequences lacking an unambiguous match to a single V gene segment were excluded. An earlier analysis of almost 600 of the donors classified V segments as functional when productive rearrangements were above 56.7% and as segregating when the standard deviation between donors was above 5%. A statistical classification framework was built for diagnosing cytomegalovirus status from the catalog of TCR beta chain sequences. A later analysis assigned V and J genes by comparing TCR nucleotide sequences with IMGT/GENE-DB human TR gene sequences. A later analysis assigned CDR3 sequences and most-parsimonious VDJ recombination scenarios with the TCRdist pipeline. In a later analysis, each TCR beta chain was defined by its CDR3 amino acid sequence together with its V-gene family, and reads lacking a unique V-gene family were excluded. A later analysis removed 500 to 600 highly shared, low-generation-probability nucleotide sequences to deal with suspected cross-contamination and a sequencing artifact. In a later analysis, a clonal expansion index for each public chain was calculated from normalized within-repertoire ranks of inferred template counts. In a later analysis, generation probabilities were computed using a VDJ recombination model fitted to out-of-frame rearrangements, and the results were checked against IGoR. Hypergeometric tests were used in a later analysis to score TCR-TCR, TCR-HLA and TCR-CMV co-occurrence, with a repertoire-size bias correction applied to the TCR pairs. In a later analysis, false discovery rates were estimated by permuting HLA or CMV assignments 20 times. A later analysis grouped co-occurring TCRs with DBSCAN, adding TCRdist sequence similarity when clustering within HLA-allele-positive subsets. For co-occurrence clustering, repertoires with fewer than 30,000 or more than 120,000 public chains were excluded, along with about five repertoires with anomalous nucleotide sharing. This immuneACCESS table, as held by TCRdb, lists in-frame sequences with V and J called but not all clones. Of the missing ones, under half trace to an unresolved V gene in checked studies; the others have no known cause. V and J calls and clone size come straight from that table; D and trimming were deduced from the DNA. For this sample the table gives some 100,000 clones, of which over 70% were detected only once. The ten largest account for roughly 11% of the sample.

The germline V gene (reference sequence) sets CDR1 to SEHNR and CDR2 to FQNEAQ. From its cysteine to its phenylalanine, the CDR3 spans 13 amino acids. Of all the DNA, just the CDR3 is kept, 39 bases in frame from base 1. The junction shows trimming of 5 bases on V and 6 bases on J, and the gene matches do not reach 3 bases of it. The cohort consisted of 666 healthy bone marrow donors. Cohort members were all nominally healthy when sampled, although unrecorded immune exposures were likely present. The donor was CMV seropositive and was included in the group of some 290 seropositive cohort members. Each donor provided a peripheral blood sample, and peripheral blood mononuclear cells were used for TCR beta sequencing. Genomic DNA extraction from the blood cell samples was performed with the Qiagen DNeasy Blood Extraction Kit. A note on this clone: The target of this receptor is not known. Per-nucleotide qualities are absent, and no much larger clonotype sits a single base away.

The sample comprised PBMCs. The chain uses TRBV7-9 and TRBJ1-2; a stretch of 10 junction bases matches TRBD1. The clonotype comes from a woman in her forties or fifties in good health and CMV-seropositive. The DNA sequence is given as TGTGCCAGCAGCGAGACAGGGGGCCATGGCTACACCTTC. Its protein product is CASSETGGHGYTF.